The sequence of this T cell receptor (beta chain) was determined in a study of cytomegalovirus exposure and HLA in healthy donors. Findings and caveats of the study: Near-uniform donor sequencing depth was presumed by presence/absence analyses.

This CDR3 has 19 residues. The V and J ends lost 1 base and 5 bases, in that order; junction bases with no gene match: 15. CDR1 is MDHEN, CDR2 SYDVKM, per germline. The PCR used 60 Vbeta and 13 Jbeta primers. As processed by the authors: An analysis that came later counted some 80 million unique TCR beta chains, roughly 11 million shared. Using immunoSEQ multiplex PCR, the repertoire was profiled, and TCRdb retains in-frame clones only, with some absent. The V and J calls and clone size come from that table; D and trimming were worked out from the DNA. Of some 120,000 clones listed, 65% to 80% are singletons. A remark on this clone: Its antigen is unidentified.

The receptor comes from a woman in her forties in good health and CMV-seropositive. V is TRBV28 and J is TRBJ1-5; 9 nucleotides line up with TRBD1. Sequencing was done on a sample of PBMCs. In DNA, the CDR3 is TGTGCCAGCAGTTTATTCGCTCCGGGACAGGGCCGGGGTGATCAGCCCCAGCATTTT. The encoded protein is CASSLFAPGQGRGDQPQHF.